The 4 T cell receptor beta chains in this list originate from one sample, sequenced in a study of spatial heterogeneity in lung cancer. TCRdb reanalysed the 5' RACE reads using MiXCR and keeps one entry per CDR3 protein. The table lists approximately 92,000 distinct CDR3 sequences, roughly 12% of them singletons. Time point described: sample taken at primary tumor resection. The material sequenced was PBMCs, taken at surgery. The receptors here all came from a male donor with early-stage non-small cell lung cancer.

This chain uses TRBV4-3 with TRBJ2-5; D unclear. The germline V and J ends were trimmed by 0 bases and 1 base, with 9 bases remaining between them. Per germline, CDR1 LGHNA and CDR2 YSLEER. This CDR3 region has 15 residues. CDR3 in amino acids: CASSQEPFFQETQYF. The CDR3 DNA sequence: TGCGCCAGCAGCCAAGAGCCGTTCTTCCAAGAGACCCAGTACTTC.

This clonotype has a handful of counts. The rearrangement uses TRBV7-2 and TRBJ1-1, with TRBD1 identical over 11 bases. The trim removed 4 bases at V and 1 base at J, leaving 2 bases unmatched. Germline V CDR1 and CDR2: SGHTA, FQGNSA. The CDR3 contains 15 residues. CDR3 coding DNA: TGTGCCAGCAGCTCCGGACAGGGGGCGAACACTGAAGCTTTCTTT. As protein: CASSSGQGANTEAFF.

The CDR3 sequence: CASSGYRGPNTGELFF. For the CDR3, the DNA is TGTGCCAGCAGCGGATACAGGGGGCCGAACACCGGGGAGCTGTTTTTT. The chain uses TRBV7-8 and TRBJ2-2; TRBD1 aligns across 9 bases. Germline lookup yields CDR1 SGHVS and CDR2 FQNEAQ. The CDR3 consists of 16 residues. The V segment lost 5 bases and the J segment 0 bases; nucleotides outside the gene matches: 4.

The V and J genes are TRBV10-3 and TRBJ2-3, with 8 nucleotides matching TRBD1. The V and J ends lost 6 bases and 2 bases, in that order; junction bases with no gene match: 7. The CDR3 length is 15 residues. Germline V gene data show CDR1 as ENHRY and CDR2 as SYGVKD. The CDR3 protein is CAIRSGQASTDTQYF. As DNA, the CDR3 is TGTGCCATCAGATCGGGACAGGCCTCCACAGATACGCAGTATTTT.